This TCR beta chain derives from a study of patients and donors after allogeneic stem cell transplantation. V was pared by 4 bases and J by 3 bases, with 13 bases between. Germline lookup yields CDR1 SGHRS and CDR2 YFSETQ. The CDR3 is made up of 14 amino acids. TCRdb redid the calling of the RT-PCR reads with MiXCR, one entry per CDR3 protein. This table has about 960,000 distinct CDR3 sequences, about a sixth appearing once. This TCR was recovered from a human donor who was either an allogeneic HSCT recipient or a stem cell or donor lymphocyte infusion donor (not recorded which). It is not recorded whose cells these are; they may come from a transplant donor. The rearrangement links TRBV5-1 to TRBJ1-2; TRBD1 might be the D (6 bases). Sequenced sample: blood, either unsorted or a sorted T cell fraction (not recorded which). In nucleotides, the CDR3 is TGCGCCAGCAGCGGGGGGGGCGCCGACTATGGCTACACCTTC. This gives the protein CASSGGGADYGYTF.